What follows describes a single T cell receptor (beta chain). This CDR3 comprises 17 residues. The V gene lost 0 bases and the J gene lost 1 base, with 15 bases spanning the gap. Germline V gene data show CDR1 as SNHLY and CDR2 as FYNNEI. Seattle participants joined during active infection and were tracked over time. In the original workflow: How many nucleated cells were present was estimated from reference gene primer amplification. Measured with immunoSEQ multiplex PCR; TCRdb has only the in-frame clones, and not every one. That table gives V, J and clone size, and the DNA gave D and trimming. The sample consists of around 200,000 clones, more than 75% of them appearing once. This record comes from a study of blood T cell repertoires in COVID-19. Across the study: The United States, Italy and Spain supplied acute and convalescent COVID-19 samples. The cDNA or gDNA used as material had been derived from T cells, B-cell-depleted T cells, or PBMCs.

This receptor was identified in a person aged 70 to 85 with COVID-19, enrolled during active disease. The chain recombines TRBV2 with TRBJ2-5, with no clear D. The sequenced sample consisted of peripheral blood. This CDR3 reads CASSEARVVRRQETQYF. Here the CDR3 DNA reads TGTGCCAGCAGTGAAGCCCGGGTCGTCAGACGCCAAGAGACCCAGTACTTC. Together with reference TRBV2 and TRBJ2-5, the CDR3 gives the full variable domain: EPEVTQTPSHQVTQMGQEVILRCVPISNHLYFYWYRQILGQKVEFLVSFYNNEISEKSEIFDDQFSVERPDGSNFTLKIRSTKLEDSAMYFCASSEARVVRRQETQYFGPGTRLLVL.